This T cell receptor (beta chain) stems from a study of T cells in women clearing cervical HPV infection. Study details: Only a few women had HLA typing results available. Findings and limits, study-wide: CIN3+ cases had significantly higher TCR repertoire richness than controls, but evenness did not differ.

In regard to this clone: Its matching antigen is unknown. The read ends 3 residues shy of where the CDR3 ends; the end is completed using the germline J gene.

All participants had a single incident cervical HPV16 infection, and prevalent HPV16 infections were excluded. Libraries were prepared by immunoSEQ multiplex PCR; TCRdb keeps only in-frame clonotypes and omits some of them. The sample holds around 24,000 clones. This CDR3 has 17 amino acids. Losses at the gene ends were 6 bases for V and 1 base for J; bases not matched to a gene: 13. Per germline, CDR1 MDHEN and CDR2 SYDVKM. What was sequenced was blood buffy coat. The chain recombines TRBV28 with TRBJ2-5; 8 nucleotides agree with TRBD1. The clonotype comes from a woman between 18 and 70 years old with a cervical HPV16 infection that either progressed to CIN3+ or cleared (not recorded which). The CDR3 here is CASRRTGINRAQETQYF. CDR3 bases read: TGTGCCAGCAGGAGGACAGGGATTAATCGTGCCCAAGAGACC.